This T cell receptor beta chain was captured in a study of OX40 agonist ivuxolimab in advanced cancers. Study overall: Prior therapy, whether anti-PD-1, anti-PD-L1 or anti-CTLA-4, was allowed, and 35% to 40% had some.

Sequencing used immunoSEQ multiplex PCR; TCRdb keeps in-frame clones, though not all of them. The repertoire holds around 31,000 clones, with around 90% as singletons. The germline V gene has CDR1 SGHKS and CDR2 YYEKEE (reference sequence). The CDR3 extends over 15 amino acids. J gave up 0 bases and V 0 bases, and 2 bases lay outside the gene matches. The source was CD4+ or CD8+ T cells sorted from blood, collected in a trial of the OX40 agonist ivuxolimab. This receptor was identified in an adult with an advanced solid tumor such as melanoma, head and neck, liver or kidney cancer. V gene TRBV5-5 combines with J gene TRBJ2-7, with TRBD1 identical over 8 bases. The CDR3 sequence is CASSLEGQGSYEQYF. CDR3 DNA: TGTGCCAGCAGCTTGGAAGGACAGGGCTCCTACGAGCAGTACTTC.